Following are 27 T cell receptor beta chains from one sample sequenced in a study of blood T cell repertoires in COVID-19. The repertoire was sequenced with immunoSEQ multiplex PCR; TCRdb's copy has only in-frame clones and lacks some. The sample holds roughly 280,000 clones, about nine tenths seen once. The sample was peripheral blood. The receptors were sampled from a woman between 50 and 59 years old who had recovered from COVID-19.

The chain links TRBV27 to TRBJ2-7, with 11 bases fitting TRBD1. This CDR3 has 13 amino acids. J gave up 8 bases and V 2 bases, and 2 bases lay outside the gene matches. Germline CDR1 reads MNHEY; CDR2 reads SMNVEV (reference sequence). In DNA, the CDR3 is TGTGCCAGCAGTTTAGGGACAGGGGGGAAGCAGTACTTC. It codes for CASSLGTGGKQYF.

The chain combines TRBV19 with TRBJ1-2, with a possible D match to TRBD1 (6 bases). The V gene lost 7 bases and the J gene lost 8 bases, with 23 bases spanning the gap. The length of the CDR3 is 15 residues. CDR1 is LNHDA and CDR2 is SQIVND in the germline V gene (reference sequence). The CDR3 coding sequence is TGTGCCAGTACCACCCGACGGCGGGGGCTTGAAGGCTACACCTTC. Its protein is CASTTRRRGLEGYTF.

The rearrangement links TRBV4-2 to TRBJ2-5; 8 bases are shared with TRBD1. V trimming: 1 base; J trimming: 5 bases; junction bases outside the gene matches: 6. The CDR3 contains 15 residues. In germline, CDR1 is LGHNA, CDR2 YNFKEQ. In DNA, the CDR3 is TGTGCCAGCAGCCAAGGCAGGGGGCGTTCGGAGACCCAGTACTTC. Translated, it gives CASSQGRGRSETQYF.

The chain recombines TRBV4-3 with TRBJ2-1, with a tentative D call TRBD1 (6 bases). Germline V gene data show CDR1 as LGHNA and CDR2 as YSLEER. This CDR3 comprises 12 residues. Trimming left V 3 bases short and J 13 bases short, with 13 bases between. Written as DNA, the CDR3 is TGCGCCAGCAGCCAGATTCGGGGACAACAGTTCTTC. It translates to CASSQIRGQQFF.

A single count supports this clone. V gene TRBV7-9 combines with J gene TRBJ2-7; TRBD1 matches 7 bases. There are 15 residues in the CDR3. Trimming took 5 bases from V and 0 from J; bases not matched to a gene: 7. Germline-derived CDR1 and CDR2 are SEHNR and FQNEAQ (reference sequence). The CDR3 nucleotides read TGTGCCAGCAGCCCCGGGACAGCGAACTCCTACGAGCAGTACTTC. This gives the protein CASSPGTANSYEQYF.

The rearrangement joins TRBV7-6 to TRBJ2-3, with 14 bases matching TRBD2. This CDR3 spans 17 amino acids. After removal of 3 bases from V and 6 bases from J, the junction contained 8 bases not matched to a gene. Germline V lookup: CDR1 SGHVS, CDR2 FNYEAQ. The CDR3, as DNA: TGTGCCAGCAGCTTCCTCTGGACTAGCGGGGGGAAGGATACGCAGTATTTT. Protein sequence: CASSFLWTSGGKDTQYF.

The CDR3 coding sequence is TGTGCCACCTTAGGAGGGGCAGGAGGAAACTATGGCTACACCTTC. Encoded protein: CATLGGAGGNYGYTF. This chain joins TRBV19 and TRBJ1-2, with a tentative D call TRBD1 (5 bases). Per the germline V gene, CDR1 is LNHDA and CDR2 is SQIVND (reference sequence). The germline V and J ends were trimmed by 10 bases and 2 bases, with 20 bases remaining between them. This CDR3 is built from 15 residues.

V is TRBV12-3 or TRBV12-4 and J is TRBJ1-2, with 7 bases that match TRBD1. This CDR3 spans 13 amino acids. The J segment lost 8 bases and the V segment lost 0 bases, leaving 3 bases of the junction unmatched. The CDR3 DNA reads TGTGCCAGCAGTTTAGCGACAGGGAGGGGCTACACCTTC. Translation gives CASSLATGRGYTF.

The chain recombines TRBV21-1 with TRBJ2-7; the table's D call TRBD2 went unverified against the DNA. TRBV21-1 is tagged as a pseudogene. The CDR3 spans 15 residues. The DNA of the CDR3 is TGTGCCAGCAGCAGTCCGGGGACTAGCGGCTACGAGCAGTACTTC. This encodes CASSSPGTSGYEQYF.

The chain has TRBV6-6 and TRBJ2-7; D uncertain. The V and J ends lost 5 bases and 3 bases respectively, with 11 bases between them. Looked up from germline, CDR1 is MNHNY and CDR2 is SVGAGI (reference sequence). This CDR3 comprises 13 residues. The DNA of the CDR3 is TGTGCCAGCAGTCGCACAGTTTACTACGAGCAGTACTTC. Its translation is CASSRTVYYEQYF.

The chain joins TRBV19 to TRBJ1-1; tentatively, D is TRBD1 (6 bases). The ends were cut back, 6 bases at V and 0 bases at J, with 14 bases in the middle. The CDR3 sequence is 15 residues long. Germline CDR1 LNHDA, CDR2 SQIVND (reference sequence). The CDR3 DNA follows: TGTGCCAGTAGCCTATTAGACAGGCTGAACACTGAAGCTTTCTTT. This gives the protein CASSLLDRLNTEAFF.

The gene calls are TRBV7-6 and TRBJ2-2; 8 nucleotides line up with TRBD2. The V gene's germline CDR1 is SGHVS and CDR2 FNYEAQ. The CDR3 consists of 15 residues. V was pared by 3 bases and J by 5 bases, with 5 bases of the junction left unmatched. CDR3 sequence (DNA): TGTGCCAGCAGCTTCTCGGGAGGGTATACCGGGGAGCTGTTTTTT. It is translated as CASSFSGGYTGELFF.

This chain connects TRBV2 to TRBJ1-3; the match to TRBD1 covers 11 bases. Germline V gene lookup returns CDR1 SNHLY and CDR2 FYNNEI. Trimming removed 3 bases from V and 4 bases from J; junction bases left unmatched: 14. This CDR3 has 19 amino acids. The CDR3 protein is CASSDGQGATFARGNTIYF. DNA for the CDR3: TGTGCCAGCAGTGACGGACAGGGGGCTACTTTTGCCCGAGGAAACACCATATATTTT.

The gene calls are TRBV28 and TRBJ1-2; D remains ambiguous. Trimming removed 8 bases from V and 10 bases from J, with 8 bases in between. CDR3 length: 9 amino acids. CDR1 and CDR2 from the germline V gene are MDHEN and SYDVKM. CDR3 nucleotide sequence: TGTGCCAGCGGGGAGACCTACACCTTC. Its translation is CASGETYTF.

The V gene is TRBV19, the J gene TRBJ1-4, with D unclear. With 1 base removed from V and 2 bases from J, the gap between germline ends came to 8 bases. CDR1 LNHDA and CDR2 SQIVND come from the germline V gene (reference sequence). The CDR3 sequence is 15 residues long. CDR3: CASSIGGQTNEKLFF. CDR3 in DNA: TGTGCCAGTAGTATAGGAGGGCAGACTAATGAAAAACTGTTTTTT.

This sequence joins TRBV30 and TRBJ2-7; TRBD2 is a possible D gene (5 bases). V was cut by 0 bases and J by 4 bases, with 22 bases left in between. This CDR3 is 17 amino acids long. Looked up from germline, CDR1 is GTSNPN and CDR2 is SVGIG (reference sequence). CDR3 nucleotide sequence: TGTGCCTGGAGTGTACATTTAGTCCTAGCAGAGAATTACGAGCAGTACTTC. Amino acid sequence: CAWSVHLVLAENYEQYF.

This rearrangement joins TRBV27 to TRBJ1-3; D is unresolved. Germline CDR1 reads MNHEY; CDR2 reads SMNVEV (reference sequence). The CDR3 sequence is 14 residues long. Trimming left V 2 bases short and J 0 bases short, with 5 bases between. For the CDR3, the DNA is TGTGCCAGCAGTTTAACTTACTCTGGAAACACCATATATTTT. Translation gives CASSLTYSGNTIYF.

This chain connects TRBV3-1 (or the pseudogene TRBV3-2) to TRBJ2-1; 8 positions match TRBD1. V shed 4 bases and J 8 bases; nucleotides not matched to a gene: 10. The CDR3 length is 15 residues. Per the germline V gene, CDR1 is LGHDT and CDR2 is YNNKEL (reference sequence). The CDR3 spells CASSPSGRGLDEQFF. The CDR3 DNA is TGTGCCAGCAGCCCTTCGGGCAGGGGGCTAGATGAGCAGTTCTTC.

This chain links TRBV28 with TRBJ1-3; D may be TRBD1 (5 bases). The germline gives CDR1 MDHEN, CDR2 SYDVKM. Deletions cut 4 bases from V and 8 bases from J, with 24 bases between. The CDR3 length is 17 residues. CDR3 residues: CASSSPGGFVNRDTIYF. In DNA, the CDR3 is TGTGCCAGCAGTTCCCCCGGGGGGTTCGTAAACCGGGACACCATATATTTT.

This clone appeared a few times. The CDR3 nucleotides read TGCGCCAGCAGATACCCCAAATCCGCAGGGGAAGCCGAGCAGTACTTC. Translating it yields CASRYPKSAGEAEQYF. The rearrangement links TRBV23-1 to TRBJ2-7, with a weak D call TRBD1 (6 bases). TRBV23-1 is an ORF; its function is uncertain. V lost 6 bases and J 6 bases, leaving 24 bases between the germline ends. The CDR3 has 16 residues.

This clone was counted only a few times. V usage is TRBV5-1 and J usage is TRBJ2-2, with D possibly being TRBD1 (5 bases). The CDR3 consists of 16 residues. The V gene's germline CDR1 is SGHRS and CDR2 YFSETQ. With 2 bases removed from V and 4 bases from J, the gap between germline ends came to 15 bases. The CDR3 loop reads CASSLNLRVSTGELFF. CDR3 coding DNA: TGCGCCAGCAGCTTAAACCTCAGGGTATCCACCGGGGAGCTGTTTTTT.

The rearrangement joins TRBV4-3 to TRBJ1-2; no clear D. CDR3 length: 12 residues. The germline CDR1 and CDR2 sequences are LGHNA and YSLEER. V was pared by 0 bases and J by 7 bases, with 6 bases between. The CDR3 reads CASSQDLFGYTF. CDR3 sequence (DNA): TGCGCCAGCAGCCAAGATCTGTTTGGCTACACCTTC.

V and J are TRBV6-5 and TRBJ1-2; 10 nucleotides align to TRBD1. Germline values: CDR1 MNHEY, CDR2 SVGAGI. V lost 6 bases and J lost 3; bases outside the gene matches: 4. The CDR3 loop spans 14 amino acids. The CDR3: CASSTGQGDYGYTF. CDR3 coding DNA: TGTGCCAGCAGCACCGGACAGGGGGACTATGGCTACACCTTC.

The V call is TRBV5-1, the J call TRBJ2-7; TRBD2 agrees at 11 bases. The CDR3 is 15 residues long. CDR1 SGHRS and CDR2 YFSETQ come from the germline V gene. With 5 bases clipped from V and 3 bases from J, the junction kept 7 bases outside the gene matches. The CDR3 sequence is CASRGTSGTFYEQYF. DNA of the CDR3: TGCGCCAGCAGAGGGACTAGCGGAACTTTCTACGAGCAGTACTTC.

This chain connects TRBV5-4 to TRBJ1-2; 9 bases match TRBD1. J gave up 2 bases and V 5 bases, and 10 bases lay outside the gene matches. CDR3 length: 16 amino acids. Germline CDR1 SGHNT, CDR2 YYREEE (reference sequence). The chain's CDR3 is CASRTGGAPLNYGYTF. For the CDR3, the DNA is TGTGCCAGCAGAACAGGGGGCGCCCCGCTAAACTATGGCTACACCTTC. Combining the CDR3 with reference TRBV5-4 and TRBJ1-2 gives the whole variable domain ETGVTQSPTHLIKTRGQQVTLRCSSQSGHNTVSWYQQALGQGPQFIFQYYREEENGRGNFPPRFSGLQFPNYSSELNVNALELDDSALYLCASRTGGAPLNYGYTFGSGTRLTVV.

As for this clone: Other DNA sequences in this sample translate to the same CDR3. V gene TRBV3-1 (or the pseudogene TRBV3-2) combines with J gene TRBJ1-1; perhaps TRBD1 as D (5 bases). CDR1 and CDR2 from the germline V gene are LGHDT and YNNKEL (reference sequence). This CDR3 has 14 residues. V was shortened by 1 base and J by 5 bases, with 11 bases between the two germline ends. CDR3 in amino acids: CASSQVPGRTEAFF. The CDR3 nucleotides read TGTGCCAGCAGCCAAGTCCCAGGGCGAACTGAAGCTTTCTTT.

The rearrangement links TRBV6-6 to TRBJ1-1; 9 bases map to TRBD1. Trimming at V came to 5 bases and at J to 7 bases, leaving 5 bases not matched to a gene. CDR3 size: 13 residues. Germline V CDR1 and CDR2: MNHNY, SVGAGI (reference sequence). The CDR3 sequence is CASSRRGQGEAFF. The DNA of the CDR3 is TGTGCCAGCAGTCGCCGGGGACAGGGTGAAGCTTTCTTT.